This T cell receptor (beta chain) was sequenced for a study of Graves' ophthalmopathy and Graves' hyperthyroidism. Beta-chain TCR CDR3 regions were amplified from RNA transcripts. First-round RT-PCR with HTBI primers preceded a second-round multiplex PCR. TCRdb used MiXCR to reprocess the multiplex PCR reads, holding one entry per CDR3 protein. The sample has around 470,000 distinct CDR3 sequences, approximately 15% seen once; the top ten hold 9.8%. This clonotype came up a few times. The CDR3 consists of 18 residues. V lost 2 bases and J 7 bases, leaving 23 bases between the germline ends. Sequencing input: blood. The rearrangement links TRBV12-3 or TRBV12-4 to TRBJ2-2; D possibly uses TRBD1 or TRBD2 (6 bases each). The source is a woman aged 30 to 39 with Graves' ophthalmopathy. The CDR3 loop is CASSLMGWGAQGNGELFF. The CDR3 DNA is TGTGCCAGCAGTTTAATGGGTTGGGGGGCGCAGGGGAACGGGGAGCTGTTTTTT.